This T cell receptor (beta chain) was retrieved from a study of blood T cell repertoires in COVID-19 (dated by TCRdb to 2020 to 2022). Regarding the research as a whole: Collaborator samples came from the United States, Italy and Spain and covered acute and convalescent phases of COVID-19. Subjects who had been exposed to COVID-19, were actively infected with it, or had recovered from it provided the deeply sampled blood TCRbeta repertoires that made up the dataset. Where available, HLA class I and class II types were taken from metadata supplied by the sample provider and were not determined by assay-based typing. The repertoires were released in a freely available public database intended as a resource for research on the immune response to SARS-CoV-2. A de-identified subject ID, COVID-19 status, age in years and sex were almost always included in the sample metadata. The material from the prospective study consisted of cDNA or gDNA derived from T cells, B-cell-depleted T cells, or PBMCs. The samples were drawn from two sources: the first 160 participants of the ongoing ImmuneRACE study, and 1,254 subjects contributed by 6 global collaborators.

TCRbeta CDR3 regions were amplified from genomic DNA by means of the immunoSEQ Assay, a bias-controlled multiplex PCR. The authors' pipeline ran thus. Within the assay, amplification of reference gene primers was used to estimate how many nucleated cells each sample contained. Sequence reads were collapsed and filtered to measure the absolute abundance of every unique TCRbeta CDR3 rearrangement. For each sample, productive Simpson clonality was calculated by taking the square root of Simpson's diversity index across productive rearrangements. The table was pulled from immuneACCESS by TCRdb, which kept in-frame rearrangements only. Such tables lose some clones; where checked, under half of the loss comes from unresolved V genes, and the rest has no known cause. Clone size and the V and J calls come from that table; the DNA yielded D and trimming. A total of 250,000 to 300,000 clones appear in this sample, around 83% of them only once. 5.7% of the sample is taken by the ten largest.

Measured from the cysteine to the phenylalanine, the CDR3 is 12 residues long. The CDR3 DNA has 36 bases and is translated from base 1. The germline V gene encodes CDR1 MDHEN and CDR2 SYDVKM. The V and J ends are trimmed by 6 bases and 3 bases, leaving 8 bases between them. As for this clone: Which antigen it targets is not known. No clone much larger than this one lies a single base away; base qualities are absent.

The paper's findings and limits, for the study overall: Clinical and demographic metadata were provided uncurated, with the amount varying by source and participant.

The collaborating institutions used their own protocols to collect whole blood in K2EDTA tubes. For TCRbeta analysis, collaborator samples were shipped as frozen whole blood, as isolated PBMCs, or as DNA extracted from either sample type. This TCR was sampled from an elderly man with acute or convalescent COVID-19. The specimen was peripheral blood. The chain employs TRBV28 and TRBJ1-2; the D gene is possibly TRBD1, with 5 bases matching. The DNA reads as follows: TGTGCCAGCAGGGGGCCCGACTATGGCTACACCTTC. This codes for CASRGPDYGYTF.